This passage covers 7 T cell receptor beta chains from one sample sequenced in a study of T cells after yellow fever vaccination. MiXCR was run by TCRdb on the 5' RACE reads, yielding one entry per CDR3 protein. The data hold 350,000 to 550,000 distinct CDR3 sequences, with approximately 19% observed a single time. This sample comprised PBMCs, obtained before the yellow fever booster vaccination. Source of these receptors: a man in his late teens or twenties who received the YFV17D yellow fever vaccine.

The chain combines TRBV20-1 with TRBJ2-5; tentative D call: TRBD2 (6 bases). Looked up from germline, CDR1 is DFQATT and CDR2 is SNEGSKA (reference sequence). V was pared by 0 bases and J by 4 bases, with 12 bases between. The CDR3 has 14 amino acids. DNA of the CDR3: TGCAGTGCTAGAGAGCCTAGCGTGGTAGAGACCCAGTACTTC. This sequence encodes CSAREPSVVETQYF.

The DNA for the CDR3 is TGCAGTGCTAGAGATAGCGAGGGCCGCTCCTACGAGCAGTACGTC. It is translated as CSARDSEGRSYEQYV. The gene calls are TRBV20-1 and TRBJ2-7; tentatively, D is TRBD2 (5 bases). CDR3 length: 15 residues. CDR1 is DFQATT, CDR2 SNEGSKA, per germline (reference sequence). V was shortened by 0 bases and J by 0 bases, with 12 bases between the two germline ends.

This clonotype was detected only a few times. The chain links TRBV24-1 to TRBJ2-3, with 8 bases matching TRBD1. Germline values: CDR1 KGHDR, CDR2 SFDVKD. Trimming removed 3 bases from V and 6 bases from J; junction bases left unmatched: 1. This CDR3 comprises 13 residues. CDR3 nucleotide sequence: TGTGCCACCAGTGATCGGGACAGGGATACGCAGTATTTT. Protein: CATSDRDRDTQYF.

The chain employs TRBV10-3 and TRBJ2-3; the D gene is possibly TRBD2 (7 bases). CDR1 is ENHRY, CDR2 SYGVKD, per germline. Trimming stripped 0 bases from V and 4 bases from J, with 14 bases between. The CDR3 runs 16 residues. The CDR3, as DNA: TGTGCCATCAGTGAGTCGTCCGGGGGGCGGGCAGATACGCAGTATTTT. Its translation is CAISESSGGRADTQYF.

This chain links TRBV4-1 with TRBJ2-3; 7 bases are shared with TRBD2. The CDR3 runs to 13 residues. V shed 2 bases, J shed 4 bases, and the junction held 0 bases outside the gene matches. The germline V gene has CDR1 MGHRA and CDR2 YSYEKL. CDR3 DNA sequence: TGCGCCAGCAGCCAACTAGCGGCAGATACGCAGTATTTT. Translated: CASSQLAADTQYF.

This chain links TRBV7-6 with TRBJ2-3; D is unresolved. Trimming shortened V by 2 bases and J by 5 bases, and 8 bases separated the two germline ends. The CDR3 spans 13 residues. The germline V gene encodes CDR1 SGHVS and CDR2 FNYEAQ. CDR3 coding DNA: TGTGCCAGCAGCTTACCAGCAATAGATACGCAGTATTTT. Protein product: CASSLPAIDTQYF.

This sequence joins TRBV20-1 and TRBJ1-1; possibly TRBD1 for D (5 bases). This CDR3 is built from 14 residues. V was cut by 5 bases and J by 3 bases, with 16 bases left in between. The germline CDR1 and CDR2 sequences are DFQATT and SNEGSKA (reference sequence). CDR3 nucleotides: TGCAGTGCTCGACCGCCAGGGTCATACACTGAAGCTTTCTTT. It yields the protein CSARPPGSYTEAFF.